This T cell receptor beta chain stems from a study of blood T cell repertoires in COVID-19. Enrollees, about 18 to 95 years old, lived in 24 US areas. The repertoire was sequenced with immunoSEQ multiplex PCR; TCRdb's copy has only in-frame clones and lacks some. The repertoire consists of approximately 390,000 clones, with approximately 87% occurring once and the leading ten covering roughly a tenth. The CDR3 totals 13 residues. Germline assignment: CDR1 SEHNR and CDR2 FQNEAQ (reference sequence). The V end lost 5 bases, the J end lost 5 bases, and 12 bases lay between the germline ends. This sequence was found in a woman aged 45-65 years who had recovered from COVID-19. This sequence joins TRBV7-9 and TRBJ1-1; TRBD1 is a possible D gene (5 bases). Sequenced material: PBMCs or T cells enriched from blood (not recorded which). The CDR3 spells CASSLGGETEAFF. In DNA form, the CDR3 reads TGTGCCAGCAGCCTCGGGGGGGAGACTGAAGCTTTCTTT.